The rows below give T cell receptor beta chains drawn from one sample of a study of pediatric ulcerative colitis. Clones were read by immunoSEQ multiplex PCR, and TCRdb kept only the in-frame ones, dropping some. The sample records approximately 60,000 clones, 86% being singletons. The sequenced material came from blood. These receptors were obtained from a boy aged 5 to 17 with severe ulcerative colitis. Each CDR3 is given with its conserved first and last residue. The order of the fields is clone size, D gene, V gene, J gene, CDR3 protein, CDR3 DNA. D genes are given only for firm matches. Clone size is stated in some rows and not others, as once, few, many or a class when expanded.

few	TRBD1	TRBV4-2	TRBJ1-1	CASSLRQGAEAFF	TGTGCCAGCAGCCTAAGACAGGGCGCTGAAGCTTTCTTT
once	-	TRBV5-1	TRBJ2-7	CASDCPYEQYF	TGCGCCAGCGACTGCCCCTACGAGCAGTACTTC
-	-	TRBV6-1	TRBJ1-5	CASSTATGPQHF	TGTGCCAGCTCGACGGCGACGGGGCCCCAGCATTTT
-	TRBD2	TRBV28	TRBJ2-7	CASSFYPGTSGKYEQYF	TGTGCCAGCAGTTTCTACCCCGGGACTAGCGGGAAGTACGAGCAGTACTTC
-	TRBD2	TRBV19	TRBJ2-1	CASSPGIAGVYNEQFF	TGTGCCAGTAGTCCCGGGATAGCGGGAGTCTACAATGAGCAGTTCTTC
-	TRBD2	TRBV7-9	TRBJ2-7	CASSYGRGEQYF	TGTGCCAGCAGCTACGGGAGGGGGGAGCAGTACTTC
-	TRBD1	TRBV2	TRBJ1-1	CASRTQPGQGKTNTEAFF	TGTGCCAGCAGGACTCAGCCGGGACAGGGGAAAACGAACACTGAAGCTTTCTTT
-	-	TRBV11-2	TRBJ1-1	CASSLWMNTEAFF	TGTGCCAGCAGCTTATGGATGAACACTGAAGCTTTCTTT
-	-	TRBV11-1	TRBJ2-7	CASSPRTLTYEQYF	TGTGCCAGCAGCCCCCGGACACTCACCTACGAGCAGTACTTC
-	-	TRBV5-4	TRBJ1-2	CASSSPSGRGYTF	TGTGCCAGCAGTTCACCCAGTGGGCGGGGCTACACCTTC
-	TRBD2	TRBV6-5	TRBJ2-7	CASMSSGYEQYF	TGTGCCAGCATGTCTAGCGGGTACGAGCAGTACTTC
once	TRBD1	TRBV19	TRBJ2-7	CASSEQGALTYEQYF	TGTGCCAGTAGTGAACAGGGGGCCCTTACCTACGAGCAGTACTTC
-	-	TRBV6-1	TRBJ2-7	CASRELDSSEQYF	TGTGCCAGCAGGGAACTAGACTCGTCCGAGCAGTACTTC
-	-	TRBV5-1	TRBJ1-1	CASSFELGSPEAFF	TGCGCCAGCAGCTTTGAGTTGGGTTCCCCTGAAGCTTTCTTT
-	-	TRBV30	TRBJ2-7	CAWKTWDPYEQYF	TGTGCCTGGAAAACATGGGACCCTTACGAGCAGTACTTC
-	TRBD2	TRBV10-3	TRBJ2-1	CAISDGTSGRNEQFF	TGTGCCATCAGTGATGGGACTAGCGGGAGAAATGAGCAGTTCTTC
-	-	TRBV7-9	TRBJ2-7	CASSERGNEQYF	TGTGCCAGCAGCGAGAGGGGAAACGAGCAGTACTTC
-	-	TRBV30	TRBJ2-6	CAWSYGSGANVLTF	TGTGCCTGGAGTTACGGAAGTGGGGCCAACGTCCTGACTTTC
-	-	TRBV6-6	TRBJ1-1	CASSYSGEYTEAFF	TGTGCCAGCAGTTACTCCGGGGAGTACACTGAAGCTTTCTTT
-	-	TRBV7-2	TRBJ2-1	CASSLRLGFPENEQFF	TGTGCCAGCAGCTTACGGCTGGGGTTCCCTGAGAATGAGCAGTTCTTC
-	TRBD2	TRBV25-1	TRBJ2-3	CASSESSAGGLSTDTQYF	TGTGCCAGCAGTGAATCGAGCGCGGGGGGGCTGAGCACAGATACGCAGTATTTT
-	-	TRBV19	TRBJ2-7	CASSMAADLYSYEQYF	TGTGCCAGTAGTATGGCCGCGGACCTATACTCCTACGAGCAGTACTTC
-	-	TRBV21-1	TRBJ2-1	CASSKGSGRETNEQFF	TGTGCCAGCAGCAAGGGGAGCGGGAGGGAAACTAATGAGCAGTTCTTC
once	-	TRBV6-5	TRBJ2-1	CASSPRDIGEQFF	TGTGCCAGCAGCCCCCGGGACATAGGTGAGCAGTTCTTC
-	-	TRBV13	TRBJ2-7	CASTSRGDTDYEQYF	TGTGCCAGCACCTCCAGGGGGGACACGGACTACGAGCAGTACTTC
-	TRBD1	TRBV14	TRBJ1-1	CASSQAAGGGTEAFF	TGTGCCAGCAGCCAAGCCGCAGGGGGCGGAACTGAAGCTTTCTTT
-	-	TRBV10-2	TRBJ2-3	CASTGLTTDTQYF	TGCGCCAGCACCGGACTGACCACAGATACGCAGTATTTT
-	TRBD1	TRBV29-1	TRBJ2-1	CSVLGGQGANEQFF	TGCAGCGTCCTCGGGGGACAGGGGGCCAATGAGCAGTTCTTC
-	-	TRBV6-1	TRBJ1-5	CASSDQGLSNQPQHF	TGTGCCAGCAGTGACCAGGGCCTTAGCAATCAGCCCCAGCATTTT
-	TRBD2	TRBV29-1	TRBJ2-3	CSVEATGGLTDTQYF	TGCAGCGTTGAAGCAACGGGAGGGTTAACGGATACGCAGTATTTT
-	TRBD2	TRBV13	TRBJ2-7	CASSRLLAGVIEQYF	TGTGCCAGCAGCCGCCTCCTAGCGGGAGTGATAGAGCAGTACTTC
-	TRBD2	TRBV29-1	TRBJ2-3	CSVRTSGDTQYF	TGCAGCGTTCGGACTAGCGGAGATACGCAGTATTTT
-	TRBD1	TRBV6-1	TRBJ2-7	CASRSAGTGGYEQYF	TGTGCCAGCAGAAGCGCCGGGACAGGGGGCTACGAGCAGTACTTC
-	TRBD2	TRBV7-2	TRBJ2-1	CASSLERPSGRNNEQFF	TGTGCCAGCAGCTTAGAACGTCCCAGCGGGAGAAACAATGAGCAGTTCTTC
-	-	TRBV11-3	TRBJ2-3	CASSLDRTDTQYF	TGTGCCAGCAGCTTAGACAGGACAGATACGCAGTATTTT
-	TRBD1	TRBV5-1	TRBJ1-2	CASSFAGTEPNYGYTF	TGCGCCAGCAGCTTTGCCGGGACAGAGCCAAACTATGGCTACACCTTC
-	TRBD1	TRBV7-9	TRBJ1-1	CASSVTGLNTEAFF	TGTGCCAGCAGCGTGACAGGGTTGAACACTGAAGCTTTCTTT
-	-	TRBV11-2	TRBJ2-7	CASSWGTESYEQYF	TGTGCCAGCAGCTGGGGGACGGAATCCTACGAGCAGTACTTC
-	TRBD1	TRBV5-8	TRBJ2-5	CASSFTGASETQYF	TGTGCCAGCAGTTTTACAGGGGCTTCGGAGACCCAGTACTTC